The clone carrying this TCR beta chain was observed a single time. This sample was taken from a study of blood T cell repertoires in COVID-19. V was pared by 0 bases and J by 0 bases, with 12 bases between. The germline gives CDR1 MNHNY, CDR2 SVGAGI (reference sequence). This CDR3 is 16 amino acids long. Sequencing was performed with immunoSEQ multiplex PCR; in TCRdb, only in-frame clones are kept and a portion is missing. The sample has tens of thousands of clones, about 74% seen once; the top ten hold 2.6%. The sequence was collected from a human donor with acute or convalescent COVID-19. The donor label of this sample is uncertain. The rearrangement uses TRBV6-6 and TRBJ2-7, with a weak D call TRBD2 (6 bases). The sequenced material came from peripheral blood. This chain's CDR3 is CASSYSSWDFSYEQYV. Here the CDR3 DNA reads TGTGCCAGCAGTTACTCGTCTTGGGACTTCTCCTACGAGCAGTACGTC.